The rows below give T cell receptor beta chains drawn from one sample of a study of cytomegalovirus exposure and HLA in healthy donors. Measured with immunoSEQ multiplex PCR; TCRdb has only the in-frame clones, and not every one. Among 100,000 to 150,000 clones listed, roughly two thirds were seen once. The sequenced sample consisted of PBMCs. Receptors were obtained from a man aged 25-45 years in good health and CMV-seropositive. CDR3s include the opening cysteine and the closing phenylalanine or tryptophan. The D gene is left open where the match is weak. Not all rows give a size; the values are once, few, many and, for expanded clones, a class.

J: TRBJ1-3
length: 14
D: NA
size: few
V: TRBV29-1
CDR3: CSVERAHSGNTIYF
DNA: TGCAGCGTTGAGAGGGCCCACTCTGGAAACACCATATATTTT

J: TRBJ1-1
length: 18
D: TRBD1
size: NA
V: TRBV4-3
CDR3: CASSQSRGLGSRNTEAFF
DNA: TGCGCCAGCAGCCAAAGCAGGGGGCTTGGGTCGAGGAACACTGAAGCTTTCTTT

J: TRBJ2-3
length: 14
D: NA
size: NA
V: TRBV5-4
CDR3: CASSSLNGADTQYF
DNA: TGTGCCAGCAGTTCCCTGAACGGGGCAGATACGCAGTATTTT

J: TRBJ1-4
length: 18
D: TRBD1
size: NA
V: TRBV5-1
CDR3: CASSLWGQGFPTNEKLFF
DNA: TGCGCCAGCAGCCTCTGGGGACAGGGATTTCCAACTAATGAAAAACTGTTTTTT

J: TRBJ2-1
length: 16
D: NA
size: NA
V: TRBV6-5
CDR3: CASSSLGGSSYNEQFF
DNA: TGTGCCAGCAGTTCTCTAGGCGGCAGCTCCTACAATGAGCAGTTCTTC

J: TRBJ2-1
length: 16
D: NA
size: NA
V: TRBV10-3
CDR3: CAISGGGLPKYNEQFF
DNA: TGTGCCATCAGTGGAGGGGGTCTCCCGAAGTACAATGAGCAGTTCTTC

J: TRBJ2-1
length: 15
D: TRBD1
size: few
V: TRBV4-3
CDR3: CASSPPGQGNNEQFF
DNA: TGCGCCAGCAGCCCTCCGGGACAGGGTAACAATGAGCAGTTCTTC

J: TRBJ2-3
length: 18
D: TRBD1
size: NA
V: TRBV4-3
CDR3: CASSQAGQGKGVAITQYF
DNA: TGCGCCAGCAGCCAAGCGGGACAGGGGAAAGGGGTTGCGATTACGCAGTATTTT

J: TRBJ1-5
length: 13
D: NA
size: few
V: TRBV9
CDR3: CASSPGINQPQHF
DNA: TGTGCCAGCTCGCCAGGGATCAATCAGCCCCAGCATTTT

J: TRBJ1-1
length: 13
D: NA
size: NA
V: TRBV2
CDR3: CASSVQGGVGAFF
DNA: TGTGCCAGCAGTGTCCAGGGTGGGGTCGGGGCTTTCTTT

J: TRBJ1-2
length: 11
D: NA
size: few
V: TRBV28
CDR3: CASSSYRGYTF
DNA: TGTGCCAGCAGCTCATACAGGGGCTACACCTTC

J: TRBJ2-3
length: 16
D: NA
size: NA
V: TRBV6-1
CDR3: CASSETPEVETDTQYF
DNA: TGTGCCAGCAGTGAAACTCCCGAAGTAGAGACAGATACGCAGTATTTT

J: TRBJ1-2
length: 16
D: NA
size: few
V: TRBV6-1
CDR3: CASSEALSGLLWGYTF
DNA: TGTGCCAGCAGTGAAGCGCTGTCAGGTCTTCTTTGGGGCTACACCTTC

J: TRBJ2-1
length: 16
D: TRBD2
size: few
V: TRBV29-1
CDR3: CSVPLRPSGAYNEQFF
DNA: TGCAGCGTCCCCCTACGCCCTAGCGGGGCCTACAATGAGCAGTTCTTC

J: TRBJ1-1
length: 13
D: NA
size: few
V: TRBV7-7
CDR3: CASSLGQNTEAFF
DNA: TGTGCTAGCAGCTTGGGGCAGAACACTGAAGCTTTCTTT

J: TRBJ2-3
length: 15
D: TRBD2
size: NA
V: TRBV7-3
CDR3: CASSPQRGTTDTQYF
DNA: TGTGCCAGCAGCCCGCAGCGGGGGACCACAGATACGCAGTATTTT

J: TRBJ2-7
length: 12
D: NA
size: NA
V: TRBV29-1
CDR3: CSVASEGYEQYF
DNA: TGCAGCGTCGCTAGCGAGGGCTACGAGCAGTACTTC

J: TRBJ2-1
length: 16
D: TRBD2
size: NA
V: TRBV4-3
CDR3: CASSQNLAAAYNEQFF
DNA: TGCGCCAGCAGCCAGAATCTAGCGGCCGCCTACAATGAGCAGTTCTTC

J: TRBJ2-7
length: 15
D: TRBD2
size: NA
V: TRBV28
CDR3: CASSLLTSGAYEQYF
DNA: TGTGCCAGCAGTTTATTAACTAGCGGGGCCTACGAGCAGTACTTC

J: TRBJ2-7
length: 11
D: NA
size: few
V: TRBV6-1
CDR3: CASSGVDEQYF
DNA: TGTGCCAGCAGCGGGGTAGACGAGCAGTACTTC

J: TRBJ2-7
length: 11
D: NA
size: NA
V: TRBV6-5
CDR3: CASTQGGEQYF
DNA: TGTGCCAGCACCCAGGGTGGTGAGCAGTACTTC

J: TRBJ2-3
length: 15
D: NA
size: NA
V: TRBV15
CDR3: CATSGARVSGDTQYF
DNA: TGTGCCACCAGCGGGGCCAGGGTTAGTGGAGATACGCAGTATTTT

J: TRBJ1-4
length: 13
D: NA
size: NA
V: TRBV13
CDR3: CASSLRGSEKLFF
DNA: TGTGCCAGCAGCTTGCGAGGCAGCGAAAAACTGTTTTTT

J: TRBJ1-5
length: 16
D: TRBD1
size: NA
V: TRBV18
CDR3: CASSPTGDRRNQPQHF
DNA: TGTGCCAGCTCACCCACAGGGGACCGTCGAAACCAGCCCCAGCATTTT

J: TRBJ2-1
length: 12
D: NA
size: NA
V: TRBV2
CDR3: CASTRAYNEQFF
DNA: TGTGCCAGCACGCGGGCGTACAATGAGCAGTTCTTC

J: TRBJ1-1
length: 14
D: TRBD1
size: few
V: TRBV11-2
CDR3: CASSVDRGNTEAFF
DNA: TGTGCCAGCAGCGTGGACAGGGGGAACACTGAAGCTTTCTTT

J: TRBJ2-2
length: 17
D: TRBD1
size: few
V: TRBV5-1
CDR3: CASSSRQGVRSTGELFF
DNA: TGCGCCAGCAGCTCTAGACAGGGGGTGCGAAGTACCGGGGAGCTGTTTTTT

J: TRBJ2-7
length: 15
D: TRBD2
size: NA
V: TRBV7-8
CDR3: CASSPTSGRSDEQYF
DNA: TGTGCCAGCAGCCCTACTAGCGGGAGGTCTGACGAGCAGTACTTC

J: TRBJ1-1
length: 15
D: TRBD1
size: NA
V: TRBV5-1
CDR3: CASSDRDRGPTEAFF
DNA: TGCGCCAGCAGCGACCGGGACAGGGGGCCCACTGAAGCTTTCTTT

J: TRBJ1-1
length: 15
D: NA
size: NA
V: TRBV5-8
CDR3: CASSWNGGADTEAFF
DNA: TGTGCCAGCAGCTGGAACGGGGGGGCCGACACTGAAGCTTTCTTT

J: TRBJ1-2
length: 13
D: TRBD1
size: NA
V: TRBV19
CDR3: CASSPRTGYGYTF
DNA: TGTGCCAGTAGTCCGAGGACAGGATATGGCTACACCTTC

J: TRBJ1-2
length: 15
D: TRBD1
size: NA
V: TRBV5-1
CDR3: CASSSPGQGARGYTF
DNA: TGCGCCAGCAGCTCCCCGGGACAGGGGGCTCGGGGCTACACCTTC

J: TRBJ2-3
length: 17
D: TRBD2
size: once
V: TRBV4-2
CDR3: CASSQVFRGSFSDTQYF
DNA: TGTGCCAGCAGCCAAGTATTTCGCGGGAGTTTTTCCGATACGCAGTATTTT

J: TRBJ2-7
length: 14
D: NA
size: few
V: TRBV6-5
CDR3: CASSQGQSSYEQYF
DNA: TGTGCCAGCAGCCAGGGACAAAGCTCCTACGAGCAGTACTTC

J: TRBJ1-1
length: 17
D: TRBD1
size: few
V: TRBV25-1
CDR3: CASSGPGTVLGDTEAFF
DNA: TGTGCCAGCAGTGGTCCCGGGACAGTTTTGGGGGACACTGAAGCTTTCTTT

J: TRBJ1-1
length: 14
D: NA
size: NA
V: TRBV6-1
CDR3: CASSLMTGNTEAFF
DNA: TGTGCCAGCAGCCTTATGACGGGGAACACTGAAGCTTTCTTT

J: TRBJ2-1
length: 16
D: TRBD2
size: few
V: TRBV10-1
CDR3: CASRGGTSGHNNEQFF
DNA: TGCGCCAGCAGAGGGGGGACTAGCGGGCACAACAATGAGCAGTTCTTC

J: TRBJ1-2
length: 15
D: NA
size: few
V: TRBV29-1
CDR3: CSVGQRDTSGGGYTF
DNA: TGCAGCGTTGGCCAAAGGGACACCTCGGGGGGTGGCTACACCTTC

J: TRBJ1-2
length: 13
D: NA
size: NA
V: TRBV7-2
CDR3: CASSYTGNYGYTF
DNA: TGTGCCAGCAGCTACACAGGCAACTATGGCTACACCTTC

J: TRBJ1-2
length: 13
D: NA
size: NA
V: TRBV28
CDR3: CATPGDINYGYTF
DNA: TGTGCCACCCCAGGGGACATTAACTATGGCTACACCTTC

J: TRBJ2-7
length: 15
D: NA
size: NA
V: TRBV4-1
CDR3: CASSQEPYRDYEQYF
DNA: TGCGCCAGCAGCCAAGAGCCTTACAGGGACTACGAGCAGTACTTC

J: TRBJ2-1
length: 10
D: NA
size: few
V: TRBV20-1
CDR3: CSASNNEQFF
DNA: TGCAGTGCGTCTAACAATGAGCAGTTCTTC

J: TRBJ2-5
length: 17
D: TRBD1
size: NA
V: TRBV7-3
CDR3: CASSLSPGTGIRETQYF
DNA: TGTGCCAGCAGCTTATCCCCCGGGACAGGGATTCGGGAGACCCAGTACTTC

J: TRBJ1-4
length: 14
D: NA
size: NA
V: TRBV7-9
CDR3: CASSLGGGNEKLFF
DNA: TGTGCCAGCAGCTTAGGAGGGGGAAATGAAAAACTGTTTTTT

J: TRBJ2-7
length: 14
D: NA
size: many
V: TRBV5-1
CDR3: CASSPGGGPREQYF
DNA: TGCGCCAGCAGCCCGGGCGGAGGGCCGAGGGAGCAGTACTTC

J: TRBJ1-3
length: 13
D: NA
size: NA
V: TRBV6-5
CDR3: CASSPGVGSTIYF
DNA: TGTGCCAGCAGTCCAGGGGTAGGGAGCACCATATATTTT

J: TRBJ1-4
length: 14
D: NA
size: NA
V: TRBV7-8
CDR3: CASSPPQGSLKLFF
DNA: TGTGCCAGCAGCCCGCCCCAGGGGTCTCTCAAACTGTTTTTT

J: TRBJ2-7
length: 15
D: NA
size: NA
V: TRBV28
CDR3: CASSSIANPSYEQYF
DNA: TGTGCCAGCAGTTCTATAGCGAATCCCTCCTACGAGCAGTACTTC

J: TRBJ2-1
length: 15
D: NA
size: NA
V: TRBV6-5
CDR3: CASSSPWGPYNEQFF
DNA: TGTGCCAGCAGTTCCCCTTGGGGCCCCTACAATGAGCAGTTCTTC

J: TRBJ2-3
length: 16
D: NA
size: NA
V: TRBV7-8
CDR3: CASSLVRLVLPDTQYF
DNA: TGTGCCAGCAGCTTAGTACGACTAGTTCTCCCAGATACGCAGTATTTT

J: TRBJ1-2
length: 12
D: NA
size: once
V: TRBV2
CDR3: CASHYWGGGYTF
DNA: TGTGCCAGCCACTATTGGGGAGGAGGCTACACCTTC

J: TRBJ2-5
length: 14
D: NA
size: NA
V: TRBV5-4
CDR3: CASSPGPGGGTQYF
DNA: TGTGCCAGCAGCCCGGGCCCCGGAGGAGGGACCCAGTACTTC

J: TRBJ2-2
length: 17
D: NA
size: NA
V: TRBV9
CDR3: CASSDSISGLNTGELFF
DNA: TGTGCCAGCAGCGATTCTATCAGCGGGCTGAACACCGGGGAGCTGTTTTTT

J: TRBJ1-2
length: 15
D: NA
size: NA
V: TRBV5-6
CDR3: CASSLAGGRLFGYTF
DNA: TGTGCCAGCAGCTTGGCCGGGGGGAGGTTATTCGGCTACACCTTC

J: TRBJ2-7
length: 14
D: NA
size: NA
V: TRBV4-2
CDR3: CASSQDQTYREQYF
DNA: TGTGCCAGCAGCCAAGATCAGACTTATCGCGAGCAGTACTTC

J: TRBJ1-3
length: 13
D: NA
size: few
V: TRBV6-1
CDR3: CASSGGHGNTIYF
DNA: TGTGCCAGCAGTGGGGGACATGGAAACACCATATATTTT

J: TRBJ2-2
length: 15
D: NA
size: NA
V: TRBV5-6
CDR3: CASSLRRVYTGELFF
DNA: TGTGCCAGCAGCCTTCGGCGGGTTTACACCGGGGAGCTGTTTTTT

J: TRBJ1-1
length: 13
D: NA
size: medium-sized
V: TRBV27
CDR3: CASSLMSGAEAFF
DNA: TGTGCCAGCAGTTTAATGTCAGGGGCTGAAGCTTTCTTT

J: TRBJ2-1
length: 13
D: NA
size: NA
V: TRBV15
CDR3: CATSRDPPGKKFF
DNA: TGTGCCACCAGCAGAGATCCCCCAGGGAAGAAATTCTTC

J: TRBJ2-1
length: 15
D: TRBD1
size: NA
V: TRBV11-3
CDR3: CASSSQGASSNEQFF
DNA: TGTGCCAGCAGCTCACAGGGGGCGTCGAGCAATGAGCAGTTCTTC